Detailed here is one TCR beta chain. Trimming took 5 bases from V and 0 from J; bases not matched to a gene: 0. In germline, CDR1 is SGHRS, CDR2 YFSETQ. The CDR3 totals 14 residues. This sample stems from a study of blood T cell repertoires in COVID-19. Study summary: Sample material is recorded as cDNA or gDNA derived from T cells, B-cell-depleted T cells, or PBMCs.

Sequencing was performed with immunoSEQ multiplex PCR; in TCRdb, only in-frame clones are kept and a portion is missing. The sample shows some 180,000 clones, 85% of them seen only once. Sequencing input: peripheral blood. This chain links TRBV5-1 with TRBJ2-3, with 10 bases matching TRBD2. The TCR was taken from a woman aged 80 or over with COVID-19, enrolled during active disease. This CDR3 reads CASRGLASTDTQYF. DNA for the CDR3: TGCGCCAGCAGGGGACTAGCGAGCACAGATACGCAGTATTTT.